This is a list of T cell receptor beta chains from one sample in a study of T cells in tuberculosis. Clones were read by immunoSEQ multiplex PCR, and TCRdb kept only the in-frame ones, dropping some. The repertoire holds more than 40,000 clones, with about 94% as singletons. The sequenced material came from PBMCs. These receptors were collected from a donor aged 10-30 years with latent tuberculosis or without tuberculosis infection. Some clones in this sample may be carry-over from other donors' samples. Both conserved end residues are part of each CDR3. D genes are given only for firm matches. Not all rows give a size; the values are once, few, many and, for expanded clones, a class.

>TRBD2|NA|TRBV7-6|TRBJ2-3
TGTGCCAGCAGCGATAGTGGTAGCGGGGGCACCATGGATACGCAGTATTTT
CASSDSGSGGTMDTQYF
>NA|NA|TRBV19|TRBJ2-6
TGTGCCAGTAGTATACCGGAGGTAGGGCCTGGGGCCAACGTCCTGACTTTC
CASSIPEVGPGANVLTF
>NA|NA|TRBV11-2|TRBJ2-5
TGTGCCAGCAGCTCGCTGGGGGGTGCGGGATGGGAGACCCAGTACTTC
CASSSLGGAGWETQYF
>TRBD1|NA|TRBV6-4|TRBJ1-2
TGTGCCAGCAGGAGCCGGGACAGGGTGGGTGGCTACACCTTC
CASRSRDRVGGYTF
>NA|NA|TRBV9|TRBJ2-1
TGTGCCAGCAGCGTAGAGGGGGGGCAATACAATGAGCAGTTCTTC
CASSVEGGQYNEQFF
>TRBD1|NA|TRBV14|TRBJ1-4
TGTGCCAGCAGCCAACGTCTTGTGGGGACAGGCACTGAAAAACTGTTTTTT
CASSQRLVGTGTEKLFF
>TRBD1|NA|TRBV15|TRBJ1-2
TGTGCCACCAGCAGTGGACGGGACAGAATCCTTTCTGATGGCTACACCTTC
CATSSGRDRILSDGYTF
>NA|NA|TRBV15|TRBJ1-5
TGTGCCACCAGCAGAGCCATAAGCCCTCAGCCCCAGCATTTT
CATSRAISPQPQHF
>NA|NA|TRBV5-4|TRBJ1-2
TGTGCCAGCAGCATCTATTCGGGAGCCCTTAACTATGGCTACACCTTC
CASSIYSGALNYGYTF
>NA|once|TRBV11-1|TRBJ2-7
TGTGCCAGCACCCCGACAGGGGAGGGCTACGAGCAGTACTTC
CASTPTGEGYEQYF
>TRBD2|NA|TRBV7-2|TRBJ2-3
TGTGCCAGCAGCTTAAGGCGGGAGAGCACAGATACGCAGTATTTT
CASSLRRESTDTQYF
>TRBD2|NA|TRBV4-2|TRBJ2-2
TGTGCCAGCACCCCCGGGACTAGCGGACCGAACACCGGGGAGCTGTTTTTT
CASTPGTSGPNTGELFF
>NA|NA|TRBV28|TRBJ1-3
TGTGCCAGCAGCTCCAGGGGCAGGAACACCATATATTTT
CASSSRGRNTIYF
>TRBD1|once|TRBV13|TRBJ1-1
TGTGCCAGCAGCTTACAAGGGGGCATTACTGAAGCTTTCTTT
CASSLQGGITEAFF
>NA|NA|TRBV28|TRBJ1-5
TGTGCCAGCAGTGAGACAGTTTTCAATCAGCCCCAGCATTTT
CASSETVFNQPQHF
>TRBD2|NA|TRBV27|TRBJ2-3
TGTGCCAGCAGGGTGGGACTAGGGATCGATACGCAGTATTTT
CASRVGLGIDTQYF
>NA|NA|TRBV6-5|TRBJ2-2
TGTGCCAGTACAGCCTCGAATTTTTTCACCGGGGAGCTGTTTTTT
CASTASNFFTGELFF
>NA|NA|TRBV28|TRBJ2-3
TGTGCCAGCAGTAACCCGAGGATCACAGATACGCAGTATTTT
CASSNPRITDTQYF
>NA|NA|TRBV23-1|TRBJ1-4
TGCGCCAGCAGTCAATCTGGGCAGGGGAGTACTAATGAAAAACTGTTTTTT
CASSQSGQGSTNEKLFF
>NA|NA|TRBV14|TRBJ1-2
TGTGCCAGCAGTCCTCGCACAGACTATGGCTACACCTTC
CASSPRTDYGYTF
>TRBD2|NA|TRBV5-4|TRBJ2-2
TGTGCCAGCAGCTTGGCCCTGCGGGAGGGGGGGACACGAGGGGAGCTGTTTTTT
CASSLALREGGTRGELFF
>NA|once|TRBV28|TRBJ2-7
TGTGCCAGCAGTTTATCGGCTAGCGCTCCCTACGAGCAGTACTTC
CASSLSASAPYEQYF
>NA|NA|TRBV7-8|TRBJ1-2
TGTGCCAGCAGCCGATTTGAGCGGACAGAGCTAGGCTACACCTTC
CASSRFERTELGYTF
>NA|NA|TRBV28|TRBJ2-1
TGTGCCAGCAGTTTATTTCCGGGGTCCTCCTACAATGAGCAGTTCTTC
CASSLFPGSSYNEQFF
>NA|NA|TRBV6-6|TRBJ2-1
TGTGCCAGCAGAACGGGTTCCTACAATGAGCAGTTCTTC
CASRTGSYNEQFF
>TRBD1|once|TRBV5-1|TRBJ1-2
TGCGCCAGCAGCGTCCGGGACAGGGAAGGCTACACCTTC
CASSVRDREGYTF
>NA|NA|TRBV5-6|TRBJ2-7
TGTGCCAGCAGCTCCAGGACAGCCCAATCCTCCTACGAGCAGTACTTC
CASSSRTAQSSYEQYF
>NA|NA|TRBV5-1|TRBJ1-1
TGCGCCAGCAGCCTAAACGCTGCGAACACTGAAGCTTTCTTT
CASSLNAANTEAFF
>TRBD1|NA|TRBV11-2|TRBJ2-7
TGTGCCAGCAGGTCCTCCGGGACAGGTTGGTGGTACTTC
CASRSSGTGWWYF
>TRBD1|NA|TRBV7-7|TRBJ1-4
TGTGCCAGCAGCCGCACCGGGACAGGAGAACTGTTTTTT
CASSRTGTGELFF
>NA|once|TRBV5-6|TRBJ1-1
TGTGCCAGCAGCCGAATTATGGACAGCAACACTGATGGAGCTTTCTTT
CASSRIMDSNTDGAFF
>NA|NA|TRBV7-9|TRBJ1-2
TGTGCCAGCAGCTTTGACTATGATCCCGGGGGCTACACCTTC
CASSFDYDPGGYTF
>TRBD1|few|TRBV11-2|TRBJ2-7
TGTGCCAGCAGCCCGGTGGGTCGGACAGGGGATTACGAGCAGTACTTC
CASSPVGRTGDYEQYF
>TRBD1|few|TRBV2|TRBJ1-4
TGTGCCAGCAGTCAGACAGGGGGAAAACTGTTTTTT
CASSQTGGKLFF
>TRBD2|NA|TRBV29-1|TRBJ2-2
TGCAGCGCCCGAGAAGCGGGAGGGCCTACCGGGGAGCTGTTTTTT
CSAREAGGPTGELFF
>NA|NA|TRBV7-2|TRBJ2-7
TGTGCCAGCAGCTTGGACAGTCAATACGAGCAGTACTTC
CASSLDSQYEQYF
>TRBD2|once|TRBV6-6|TRBJ2-7
TGTGCCAGCAGAACTAGCGGGACCGAATCCTACGAGCAGTACTTC
CASRTSGTESYEQYF
>NA|NA|TRBV18|TRBJ1-3
TGTGCCAGCTCACGGGACAGAAACACCATATATTTT
CASSRDRNTIYF
>NA|NA|TRBV29-1|TRBJ2-7
TGCAGCGTTCTAGCGAACTCCTACGAGCAGTACTTC
CSVLANSYEQYF
>TRBD2|NA|TRBV4-3|TRBJ2-3
TGCGCCAGCAGCCAAGAAAGGCTAGCGGGGAGCCCCGCAGATACGCAGTATTTT
CASSQERLAGSPADTQYF